This T cell receptor beta chain appears in the sequencing data of a study of regulatory T cells in long-lasting Graves disease. Arm-PCR with iRepertoire HTBI primers amplified the CDR3 regions for these TCR beta libraries. One entry per CDR3 protein results from TCRdb running MiXCR on the multiplex PCR reads. Of fewer than 650,000 distinct CDR3 sequences in the sample, 15% to 20% were seen once. The CDR3 has 14 residues. Germline lookup yields CDR1 SGHAT and CDR2 FQDESV (reference sequence). V dropped 6 bases and J dropped 3; count of bases not matched to a gene: 7. With respect to this clonotype: The target antigen is unknown.

Specified time point: newly diagnosed GD, antithyroid drugs for less than 3 months. The authors made the TCR library using RNA they extracted from PBMCs. Study-level points and caveats: Favored usage of TRBV28, TRBJ1-2 and TRBJ2-5 was recorded in persistent disease.

These sequences were also reported in another study, on T cells in Graves' hyperthyroidism and ophthalmopathy.

The V gene is TRBV11-1, the J gene TRBJ1-2; 7 bases are shared with TRBD1. The TCR comes from a woman in her 30s with Graves disease. Sample: peripheral blood mononuclear cells (PBMCs), taken at new diagnosis, from a patient treated with antithyroid drugs. CDR3 protein: CASRPQGRDYGYTF. In DNA, the CDR3 is TGTGCCAGCAGGCCACAGGGGCGGGACTATGGCTACACCTTC. The full variable domain, in which reference TRBV11-1 and TRBJ1-2 provide the parts outside the CDR3, is EAEVAQSPRYKITEKSQAVAFWCDPISGHATLYWYRQILGQGPELLVQFQDESVVDDSQLPKDRFSAERLKGVDSTLKIQPAELGDSAMYLCASRPQGRDYGYTFGSGTRLTVV.